The clone carrying this TCR beta chain was seen a handful of times. V lost 3 bases and J lost 1, with 3 bases in between. This CDR3 contains 11 residues. Germline V gene sequence: CDR1 SQVTM, CDR2 ANQGSEA. These data belong to a study of blood T cells in healthy people across ages. Alongside a J-beta primer mix, a sample-barcoded 5' primer served in a second PCR lasting about 7 to 12 cycles. TCRdb reprocessed the 5' RACE reads with MiXCR, giving one entry per CDR3 protein. This table has some 370,000 distinct CDR3 sequences, 45% to 60% appearing once. The sequence was collected from a man between 60 and 70 years old in good health. This chain uses TRBV29-1 with TRBJ1-1; no reliable D call. The sequenced sample consisted of blood. The CDR3 spells CSVEENTEAFF. CDR3 DNA sequence: TGCAGCGTTGAGGAGAACACTGAAGCTTTCTTT.